These 15 T cell receptor beta chains share one sample of origin, sequenced in a study of cytotoxic CD8 clonotypes in ibrutinib-treated CLL. Repertoires were generated with immunoSEQ multiplex PCR, while TCRdb's copy carries only in-frame clones and drops some. This table holds around 70,000 clones, 90% found once. The source was PBMCs, collected after 12 months of ibrutinib treatment. The receptor set was obtained from a human donor with chronic lymphocytic leukemia.

This chain links TRBV19 with TRBJ2-4; maybe TRBD1 (6 bases). Trimming stripped 3 bases from V and 7 bases from J, with 13 bases between. Germline lookup yields CDR1 LNHDA and CDR2 SQIVND (reference sequence). The CDR3 loop spans 14 amino acids. The CDR3 is CASSISTGSNIQYF. The CDR3 bases are TGTGCCAGTAGTATTAGTACAGGGAGCAACATTCAGTACTTC.

This chain joins TRBV28 and TRBJ2-7, with a possible D match to TRBD2 (5 bases). V was shortened by 5 bases and J by 1 base, with 12 bases between the two germline ends. This CDR3 contains 14 residues. CDR1 and CDR2 from the germline V gene are MDHEN and SYDVKM. Here the CDR3 DNA reads TGTGCCAGCAGTCTAAGCGGCTTTTCCTACGAGCAGTACTTC. This gives the protein CASSLSGFSYEQYF.

The chain joins TRBV11-1 to TRBJ2-3; 7 bases map to TRBD2. Germline V gene data show CDR1 as SGHAT and CDR2 as FQDESV (reference sequence). V lost 5 bases and J lost 3; bases outside the gene matches: 11. The CDR3 runs 16 residues. This CDR3 is CASSPMGAGKTDTQYF. The DNA for the CDR3 is TGTGCCAGCAGCCCCATGGGAGCGGGAAAGACAGATACGCAGTATTTT.

This rearrangement joins TRBV29-1 to TRBJ2-1; a possible D gene is TRBD1 (6 bases). The CDR3 is 14 residues long. V shed 1 base and J shed 4 bases, with 11 bases lying between them. CDR1 and CDR2 from the germline V gene are SQVTM and ANQGSEA. For the CDR3, the DNA is TGCAGCGTTGAAGTGGGGGCGGCTTACAATGAGCAGTTCTTC. Residues: CSVEVGAAYNEQFF.

The V and J genes are TRBV5-8 and TRBJ2-3, with 8 nucleotides matching TRBD1. Trimming at V came to 0 bases and at J to 4 bases, leaving 10 bases not matched to a gene. Per germline, CDR1 SGHTS and CDR2 YDEGEE. This CDR3 is 17 amino acids long. This CDR3 is CASSLGQGTGLADTQYF. CDR3 coding DNA: TGTGCCAGCAGCTTGGGGCAGGGGACAGGTTTGGCAGATACGCAGTATTTT.

V usage is TRBV11-3 and J usage is TRBJ2-1; 12 bases line up with TRBD2. V shed 4 bases and J 6 bases; nucleotides not matched to a gene: 4. The CDR3 consists of 15 residues. CDR1 SGHNT and CDR2 YENEEA come from the germline V gene. The CDR3 DNA reads TGTGCCAGCAGCTGGGGACTAGCGGGTCTCAATGAGCAGTTCTTC. Its translation is CASSWGLAGLNEQFF.

V is TRBV7-9 and J is TRBJ2-1; the D gene is possibly TRBD1 (5 bases). V was trimmed by 8 bases and J by 6 bases, leaving 8 bases between them. The V gene's germline CDR1 is SEHNR and CDR2 FQNEAQ (reference sequence). The length of the CDR3 is 11 residues. CDR3 nucleotides: TGTGCCAGCGAAGGGGTCAATGAGCAGTTCTTC. Amino acids: CASEGVNEQFF.

The chain combines TRBV30 with TRBJ1-1; D is undetermined. Germline V gene lookup returns CDR1 GTSNPN and CDR2 SVGIG (reference sequence). This CDR3 is built from 13 residues. Trimming shortened V by 4 bases and J by 1 base, and 10 bases separated the two germline ends. The CDR3 region is CAWNFPANTEAFF. In DNA, the CDR3 is TGTGCCTGGAATTTCCCCGCGAACACTGAAGCTTTCTTT.

The rearrangement uses TRBV30 and TRBJ1-4; D ambiguous. The CDR3 sequence is 14 residues long. Germline V CDR1 and CDR2: GTSNPN, SVGIG (reference sequence). V lost 2 bases and J 10 bases, leaving 17 bases between the germline ends. The CDR3 loop reads CAWSKSAQSGKLFF. CDR3 nucleotides: TGTGCCTGGAGTAAGTCGGCCCAAAGCGGAAAACTGTTTTTT.

This sequence joins TRBV7-6 and TRBJ2-5, with no clear D. The length of the CDR3 is 12 residues. Looked up from germline, CDR1 is SGHVS and CDR2 is FNYEAQ. V was pared by 6 bases and J by 1 base, with 6 bases between. The CDR3 spells CASSRSQETQYF. CDR3 coding DNA: TGTGCCAGCAGTAGATCCCAAGAGACCCAGTACTTC.

The chain employs TRBV19 and TRBJ1-5, with a tentative D call TRBD1 (5 bases). The V end was cut by 5 bases, the J end by 5 bases, with 22 bases between. The germline gives CDR1 LNHDA, CDR2 SQIVND (reference sequence). The CDR3 runs 17 residues. CDR3 protein: CASSLRVVRDRDQPQHF. The CDR3 bases are TGTGCCAGTAGTTTAAGGGTTGTGCGGGACCGGGATCAGCCCCAGCATTTT.

CDR3 in amino acids: CSANGQGAGTEAFF. The CDR3 coding sequence is TGCAGCGCCAATGGGCAGGGGGCGGGGACTGAAGCTTTCTTT. The chain employs TRBV29-1 and TRBJ1-1; the match to TRBD1 covers 8 bases. J was trimmed by 5 bases and V by 7 bases; bases with no gene match: 12. Germline CDR1 reads SQVTM; CDR2 reads ANQGSEA. This CDR3 has 14 amino acids.

This chain joins TRBV14 and TRBJ2-6; 11 nucleotides line up with TRBD1. CDR1 is SGHDN, CDR2 FVKESK, per germline. After removal of 6 bases from V and 0 bases from J, the junction contained 4 bases not matched to a gene. The CDR3 sequence is 17 residues long. This chain's CDR3 is CASREGTGGSGANVLTF. The CDR3 DNA sequence: TGTGCCAGCAGGGAGGGGACAGGGGGCTCTGGGGCCAACGTCCTGACTTTC.

The rearrangement joins TRBV5-8 to TRBJ1-1; D may be TRBD1 (5 bases). This CDR3 contains 15 residues. Germline CDR1 SGHTS, CDR2 YDEGEE. V shed 2 bases and J shed 7 bases, with 18 bases lying between them. CDR3 region: CASSFGYGRDGEAFF. For the CDR3, the DNA is TGTGCCAGCAGCTTCGGGTATGGGCGGGACGGTGAAGCTTTCTTT. Complete variable domain (other parts from reference TRBV5-8 and TRBJ1-1): EAGVTQSPTHLIKTRGQQATLRCSPISGHTSVYWYQQALGLGLQFLLWYDEGEERNRGNFPPRFSGRQFPNYSSELNVNALELEDSALYLCASSFGYGRDGEAFFGQGTRLTVV.

The chain links TRBV6-6 to TRBJ2-7; possibly TRBD2 for D (5 bases). V was trimmed by 5 bases and J by 5 bases, leaving 16 bases between them. Germline V CDR1 and CDR2: MNHNY, SVGAGI (reference sequence). CDR3 length: 14 residues. The CDR3 bases are TGTGCCAGCAGTCCGAGTCGGGGTGACAACGAGCAGTACTTC. Protein product: CASSPSRGDNEQYF.